A single sample gave rise to the 3 T cell receptor beta chains below, sequenced in a study of radiation and T cells in renal cell carcinoma. This table comes from immunoSEQ multiplex PCR, and its TCRdb copy is limited to in-frame clones, with some not included. The table shows 150,000 or so clones, with less than 90% occurring only once. Time point: blood 4 weeks post-SBRT, at nephrectomy. Treatment defined: 15 Gy SBRT to primary tumor, nephrectomy 4 weeks later. The input for sequencing was blood, taken from a patient whose treatment included radiotherapy and nephrectomy. The receptors stem from a woman in her 50s with renal cell carcinoma.

The rearrangement links TRBV2 to TRBJ1-3; D is undetermined. Looked up from germline, CDR1 is SNHLY and CDR2 is FYNNEI. The CDR3 covers 13 residues. Between the trimmed V and J ends, which lost 8 bases and 0 bases, there was a span of 8 bases. CDR3 loop: CASHWASGNTIYF. CDR3 sequence (DNA): TGTGCCAGCCACTGGGCCTCTGGAAACACCATATATTTT.

This sequence joins TRBV7-2 and TRBJ2-5, with D hard to call. This CDR3 has 15 amino acids. Trimming removed 3 bases from V and 2 bases from J, with 13 bases in between. Looked up from germline, CDR1 is SGHTA and CDR2 is FQGNSA. DNA of the CDR3: TGTGCCAGCAGCTTCCCAAGACCGCGACAAGAGACCCAGTACTTC. Residues: CASSFPRPRQETQYF.

CDR3 protein: CASTPGGGRHGYTF. Written as DNA, the CDR3 is TGTGCCAGCACCCCCGGGGGGGGGCGGCATGGCTACACCTTC. The rearrangement links TRBV28 to TRBJ1-2; a weak D match, TRBD1 (6 bases). The CDR3 consists of 14 residues. Per the germline V gene, CDR1 is MDHEN and CDR2 is SYDVKM. V gave up 7 bases and J gave up 6 bases, with 18 bases separating them.